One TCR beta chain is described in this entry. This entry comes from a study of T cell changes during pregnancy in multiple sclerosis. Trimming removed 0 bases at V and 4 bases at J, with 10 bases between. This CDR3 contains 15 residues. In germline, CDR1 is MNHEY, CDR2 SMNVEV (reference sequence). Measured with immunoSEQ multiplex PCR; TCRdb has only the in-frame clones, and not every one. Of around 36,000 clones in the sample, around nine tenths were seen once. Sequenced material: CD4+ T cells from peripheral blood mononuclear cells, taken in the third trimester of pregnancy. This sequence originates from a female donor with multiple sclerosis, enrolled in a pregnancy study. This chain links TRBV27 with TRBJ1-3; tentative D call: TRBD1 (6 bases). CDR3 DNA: TGTGCCAGCAGTTTATCGGGGGCCCAGGGAAACACCATATATTTT. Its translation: CASSLSGAQGNTIYF.